A selection of T cell receptor beta chains follows, all from one sample in a study of blood T cell repertoires in COVID-19. Assay used: immunoSEQ multiplex PCR; TCRdb lists only in-frame clones, some missing. Of nearly 40,000 clones in the sample, around 77% are singletons; the top ten hold 38%. The sample was peripheral blood. The receptors derive from a man older than 75 with active or convalescent COVID-19. Each CDR3 is given with its conserved first and last residue. A D gene is named only where the DNA matches it firmly. Where a row states a size, it is once, few, many or the class of an expanded clone; other rows omit it.

d_call: TRBD2
j_call: TRBJ2-1
v_call: TRBV6-2/TRBV6-3
clone_size: once
cdr3_length: 15
cdr3_nt: TGTGCCAGCAGTTACAGCGGGGGGGTGCACAATGAGCAGTTCTTC
cdr3_aa: CASSYSGGVHNEQFF

d_call: TRBD1
j_call: TRBJ2-7
v_call: TRBV11-2
clone_size: NA
cdr3_length: 14
cdr3_nt: TGTGCCAGCAGCTTATCGGGACAGACCTACGAGCAGTACTTC
cdr3_aa: CASSLSGQTYEQYF

d_call: TRBD1
j_call: TRBJ1-2
v_call: TRBV2
clone_size: NA
cdr3_length: 14
cdr3_nt: TGTGCCAGCAGCGTTTTGGGACAGGAATATGGCTACACCTTC
cdr3_aa: CASSVLGQEYGYTF

d_call: NA
j_call: TRBJ2-7
v_call: TRBV5-1
clone_size: NA
cdr3_length: 14
cdr3_nt: TGCGCCAGCAGGTCAGAAAGTGGCGGCTACGAGCAGTACTTC
cdr3_aa: CASRSESGGYEQYF

d_call: NA
j_call: TRBJ2-6
v_call: TRBV6-1
clone_size: NA
cdr3_length: 17
cdr3_nt: TGTGCCAGCAGTGTGGGTCCAAGGGGCTCTGGGGCCAACGTCCTGACTTTC
cdr3_aa: CASSVGPRGSGANVLTF

d_call: NA
j_call: TRBJ1-2
v_call: TRBV28
clone_size: NA
cdr3_length: 17
cdr3_nt: TGTGCCAGCACCCCAGCCAGGGCAATTCCTCTCTTCTATGGCTACACCTTC
cdr3_aa: CASTPARAIPLFYGYTF

d_call: TRBD1
j_call: TRBJ2-3
v_call: TRBV2
clone_size: NA
cdr3_length: 16
cdr3_nt: TGTGCCAGCAGTCCAGTAACAGGGGGTAGCACAGATACGCAGTATTTT
cdr3_aa: CASSPVTGGSTDTQYF

d_call: NA
j_call: TRBJ2-2
v_call: TRBV14
clone_size: NA
cdr3_length: 13
cdr3_nt: TGTGCCAGCAGCAACGCAGGGTCCGGGGAGCTGTTTTTT
cdr3_aa: CASSNAGSGELFF

d_call: TRBD1
j_call: TRBJ2-5
v_call: TRBV27
clone_size: NA
cdr3_length: 16
cdr3_nt: TGTGCCAGCAGTTCCGCACCGGGACAGGGACTGGAGACCCAGTACTTC
cdr3_aa: CASSSAPGQGLETQYF

d_call: TRBD2
j_call: TRBJ2-5
v_call: TRBV9
clone_size: NA
cdr3_length: 15
cdr3_nt: TGTGCCAGCAGCCTCGGACTAGTAGGCCAAGAGACCCAGTACTTC
cdr3_aa: CASSLGLVGQETQYF

d_call: TRBD2
j_call: TRBJ2-2
v_call: TRBV14
clone_size: NA
cdr3_length: 17
cdr3_nt: TGTGCCAGCAGCCAGATCGGGACTAGCGGTCACACCGGGGAGCTGTTTTTT
cdr3_aa: CASSQIGTSGHTGELFF

d_call: NA
j_call: TRBJ1-3
v_call: TRBV20-1
clone_size: NA
cdr3_length: 14
cdr3_nt: TGCAGTGCTAGTAACCCGAGCTCTGGAAACACCATATATTTT
cdr3_aa: CSASNPSSGNTIYF

d_call: NA
j_call: TRBJ2-7
v_call: TRBV19
clone_size: NA
cdr3_length: 17
cdr3_nt: TGTGCCAGTAGTCCCACGGCGATCGTTCCAGCAGGTCTCGAGCAGTACTTC
cdr3_aa: CASSPTAIVPAGLEQYF

d_call: NA
j_call: TRBJ2-7
v_call: TRBV27
clone_size: NA
cdr3_length: 13
cdr3_nt: TGTGCCAGCAGTCAAACAGACGGCCACGAGCAGTACTTC
cdr3_aa: CASSQTDGHEQYF

d_call: TRBD2
j_call: TRBJ2-3
v_call: TRBV3-1/TRBV3-2
clone_size: NA
cdr3_length: 15
cdr3_nt: TGTGCCAGCAGCCCTGGACTAGCGGGAGGAGATACGCAGTATTTT
cdr3_aa: CASSPGLAGGDTQYF

d_call: NA
j_call: TRBJ1-2
v_call: TRBV7-8
clone_size: few
cdr3_length: 13
cdr3_nt: TGTGCCAGCAGCTTAGCCCGGGACTATGGCTACACCTTC
cdr3_aa: CASSLARDYGYTF

d_call: TRBD2
j_call: TRBJ2-7
v_call: TRBV29-1
clone_size: NA
cdr3_length: 16
cdr3_nt: TGCAGCGTTCTCTCCGGTAGCGGGACTTCGGCGGGTGAGCAGTACTTC
cdr3_aa: CSVLSGSGTSAGEQYF

d_call: NA
j_call: TRBJ1-6
v_call: TRBV19
clone_size: NA
cdr3_length: 17
cdr3_nt: TGTGCCAGTAGTGGGGAGATTTTGAGCTCCTATAATTCACCCCTCCACTTT
cdr3_aa: CASSGEILSSYNSPLHF

d_call: TRBD1
j_call: TRBJ1-1
v_call: TRBV28
clone_size: few
cdr3_length: 15
cdr3_nt: TGTGCCAGCAGTTTGCCAATGACAGGGGGCACTGAAGCTTTCTTT
cdr3_aa: CASSLPMTGGTEAFF

d_call: NA
j_call: TRBJ1-6
v_call: TRBV6-5
clone_size: NA
cdr3_length: 15
cdr3_nt: TGTGCCAGCAGTTACTCGATTCAGTCCTATTCACCCCTCCACTTT
cdr3_aa: CASSYSIQSYSPLHF

d_call: TRBD1
j_call: TRBJ2-7
v_call: TRBV28
clone_size: few
cdr3_length: 14
cdr3_nt: TGTGCCAGCAGCCCTGGGGACAGGAGGGACGAGCAGTACTTC
cdr3_aa: CASSPGDRRDEQYF

d_call: TRBD1
j_call: TRBJ1-6
v_call: TRBV27
clone_size: NA
cdr3_length: 17
cdr3_nt: TGTGCCAGCAGTTCATTTCCGGGACAGGGGGTGAATTCACCCCTCCACTTT
cdr3_aa: CASSSFPGQGVNSPLHF

d_call: TRBD1
j_call: TRBJ2-5
v_call: TRBV2
clone_size: few
cdr3_length: 14
cdr3_nt: TGTGCCAGCAGTGAAGCGGGCAGGGGGCGAAACCAGTACTTC
cdr3_aa: CASSEAGRGRNQYF

d_call: TRBD1
j_call: TRBJ1-2
v_call: TRBV18
clone_size: many
cdr3_length: 14
cdr3_nt: TGTGCCAGCTCACCTGGCAGGGGGCTGGATGGCTACACCTTC
cdr3_aa: CASSPGRGLDGYTF

d_call: TRBD1
j_call: TRBJ1-4
v_call: TRBV5-1
clone_size: NA
cdr3_length: 13
cdr3_nt: TGCGCCAGCAGCCAGGACAGGGCCGAAAAACTGTTTTTT
cdr3_aa: CASSQDRAEKLFF

d_call: NA
j_call: TRBJ2-3
v_call: TRBV7-2
clone_size: few
cdr3_length: 17
cdr3_nt: TGTGCCAGCAGCTCGGGCTGGGCAAGGGGGGGTATAGATACGCAGTATTTT
cdr3_aa: CASSSGWARGGIDTQYF

d_call: NA
j_call: TRBJ2-3
v_call: TRBV6-2/TRBV6-3
clone_size: NA
cdr3_length: 15
cdr3_nt: TGTGCCAGCAGTTGGATTAGCAGACTCACAGATACGCAGTATTTT
cdr3_aa: CASSWISRLTDTQYF